This T cell receptor beta chain was retrieved from a study of cytomegalovirus exposure and HLA in healthy donors. About the research overall: A prior analysis found 117 million unique TCR beta sequences from 170 million or so T cells.

Looked up from germline, CDR1 is MGHDK and CDR2 is SYGVNS. With 0 bases clipped from V and 15 bases from J, the junction kept 6 bases outside the gene matches. The CDR3 sequence is 13 residues long. Findings and limits, study-wide: It emerged from a later analysis that several of the most significant clusters appeared to be linked to common viral pathogens. The study labeled more than 150 TCR beta chains cytomegalovirus-associated.

Primers included in the PCR were 60 Vbeta and 13 Jbeta primers. Sequenced by immunoSEQ multiplex PCR; TCRdb stores in-frame clones only, minus some. The sample lists 110,000 to 150,000 clones, roughly 80% occurring once. There are a few counts of this clone. The antigen remains undetermined. Source material: PBMCs. The source of this sequence is a woman in her thirties or forties in good health and CMV-seropositive. This chain links TRBV25-1 with TRBJ2-1, with TRBD1 matching 9 bases. The chain's CDR3 is CASSEYKGQGRFF. The CDR3, as DNA: TGTGCCAGCAGTGAATATAAGGGACAGGGTCGGTTCTTC.